This passage covers 30 T cell receptor beta chains from one sample sequenced in a study of sequential checkpoint blockade in melanoma (dated 2019 in TCRdb). Interpreted using the paper, the treatment or condition label stands for: randomized to nivolumab then ipilimumab (arm A) or the reverse (arm B). The library was built by means of the immunoSEQ multiplex PCR assay. TCRdb holds this immuneACCESS table with in-frame rearrangements only. Some clones are missing; in checked studies, unresolved V genes explain under half, and the rest has no known cause. Present in this sample are roughly 9,300 clones, 27% of which were seen just once. The ten largest account for roughly 19% of the sample. Here the sequenced sample was tumor tissue (inferred from file names), taken from a patient given nivolumab and ipilimumab in sequence. All receptors come from a human donor with melanoma.

Only one count was recorded for this clone. This sequence joins TRBV19 and TRBJ1-2; D is perhaps TRBD1 (6 bases). Germline values: CDR1 LNHDA, CDR2 SQIVND (reference sequence). This CDR3 contains 15 residues. Between the trimmed V and J ends, which lost 1 base and 3 bases, there was a span of 12 bases. The CDR3 bases are TGTGCCAGTAGTATAGGAAGGGGACAAGACTATGGCTACACCTTC. It is translated as CASSIGRGQDYGYTF.

This clone occurred a few times. The gene calls are TRBV7-2 and TRBJ1-1; D perhaps matches TRBD1 (6 bases). The ends were cut back, 3 bases at V and 11 bases at J, with 16 bases in the middle. Looked up from germline, CDR1 is SGHTA and CDR2 is FQGNSA. This CDR3 has 13 amino acids. This chain's CDR3 is CASSFYRTTGAFF. The CDR3 coding sequence is TGTGCCAGCAGCTTCTACCGGACGACAGGCGCTTTCTTT.

Points on this clone: The sample contains more than one DNA sequence encoding this CDR3. The chain employs TRBV9 and TRBJ2-3; D is unresolved. The CDR3 is 12 residues long. V shed 4 bases and J shed 3 bases, with 6 bases lying between them. Germline CDR1 and CDR2: SGDLS and YYNGEE. The CDR3 DNA is TGTGCCAGCAGCCCCCCAACAGATACGCAGTATTTT. This translates into CASSPPTDTQYF.

This clone was recorded many times. This chain's CDR3 is CASIYSGRGALGTQYF. The DNA for the CDR3 is TGTGCCAGCATCTACAGTGGGAGGGGGGCGCTGGGGACCCAGTACTTC. The gene calls are TRBV11-3 and TRBJ2-5; TRBD2 might be the D (7 bases). V was cut by 7 bases and J by 7 bases, with 25 bases left in between. The CDR3 has 16 amino acids. Germline V gives CDR1 SGHNT, CDR2 YENEEA.

There are many counts of this clone. V is TRBV11-3 and J is TRBJ1-4; D unresolved. V was shortened by 1 base and J by 8 bases, with 17 bases between the two germline ends. The CDR3 extends over 16 amino acids. The V gene's germline CDR1 is SGHNT and CDR2 YENEEA. The CDR3 protein is CASSLVTAIGGEKLFF. The CDR3 DNA reads TGTGCCAGCAGCTTAGTAACAGCTATTGGTGGGGAAAAACTGTTTTTT.

This chain joins TRBV5-1 and TRBJ2-3, with 12 bases that match TRBD2. Germline CDR1 and CDR2: SGHRS and YFSETQ. The CDR3 runs to 19 residues. J was trimmed by 0 bases and V by 4 bases; bases with no gene match: 12. Written as DNA, the CDR3 is TGCGCCAGCAGCCCCGGACTAGCGGGGACCCTGATTAGCACAGATACGCAGTATTTT. Its translation is CASSPGLAGTLISTDTQYF.

This clone was observed a handful of times. The chain uses TRBV6-8 and TRBJ1-1; TRBD1 matches 7 bases. Germline-derived CDR1 and CDR2 are MNHGY and SAAAGT. The CDR3 length is 14 residues. J gave up 3 bases and V 5 bases, and 6 bases lay outside the gene matches. The CDR3: CASSVLDRDTEAFF. The CDR3 DNA follows: TGTGCCAGCAGTGTTCTTGACAGGGACACTGAAGCTTTCTTT.

This clone appeared many times. This CDR3 is CASSPGVFRRDYGYTF. CDR3 DNA sequence: TGTGCCAGCAGCCCAGGTGTTTTTAGGAGAGATTATGGCTACACCTTC. V and J are TRBV7-6 and TRBJ1-2, with D unresolved. V lost 5 bases and J 5 bases, leaving 21 bases between the germline ends. Germline V gene data show CDR1 as SGHVS and CDR2 as FNYEAQ. The length of the CDR3 is 16 residues.

This clone was counted a few times. The chain has TRBV6-8 and TRBJ1-6; D is perhaps TRBD1 (5 bases). The CDR3 covers 15 residues. The germline V and J ends were trimmed by 2 bases and 7 bases, with 12 bases remaining between them. CDR1 and CDR2 from the germline V gene are MNHGY and SAAAGT. CDR3 DNA sequence: TGTGCCAGCAGTTACACCGGGGGTAGGAATTCACCCCTCCACTTT. Translation gives CASSYTGGRNSPLHF.

The chain uses TRBV5-1 and TRBJ2-3, with TRBD2 as a possible D gene (6 bases). This CDR3 contains 16 residues. V lost 0 bases to trimming and J lost 3 bases, with 14 bases between them. CDR1 is SGHRS, CDR2 YFSETQ, per germline. The chain's CDR3 is CASSLEARGRTDTQYF. CDR3 in DNA: TGCGCCAGCAGCTTGGAGGCCCGTGGGAGGACAGATACGCAGTATTTT.

This clone came up a few times. This chain joins TRBV9 and TRBJ2-1; 12 bases line up with TRBD1. The CDR3 extends over 15 amino acids. The V gene end was trimmed by 5 bases and the J gene end by 8 bases; junction bases not matched to a gene: 8. CDR1 and CDR2 from the germline V gene are SGDLS and YYNGEE. The CDR3 sequence is CASSEGTGGGDEQFF. CDR3 DNA sequence: TGTGCCAGCAGTGAAGGGACAGGGGGCGGGGATGAGCAGTTCTTC.

This chain connects TRBV9 to TRBJ1-6; D ambiguous. Deletions cut 3 bases from V and 8 bases from J, with 9 bases between. Germline V gene sequence: CDR1 SGDLS, CDR2 YYNGEE. The CDR3 is 13 amino acids. The CDR3 loop is CASSEAVDSPLHF. The CDR3, as DNA: TGTGCCAGCAGCGAGGCGGTCGATTCACCCCTCCACTTT.

The chain links TRBV10-2 to TRBJ2-1; 7 nucleotides align to TRBD1. The germline CDR1 and CDR2 sequences are WSHSY and SAAADI. The V and J ends lost 7 bases and 7 bases, in that order; junction bases with no gene match: 7. The CDR3 is 13 amino acids. CDR3 sequence reads: CASIPTGRNEQFF. CDR3 sequence (DNA): TGCGCCAGCATTCCGACAGGGAGAAATGAGCAGTTCTTC.

The V call is TRBV5-1, the J call TRBJ1-6; maybe TRBD1 (6 bases). Germline values: CDR1 SGHRS, CDR2 YFSETQ. Trimming removed 0 bases at V and 5 bases at J, with 12 bases between. This CDR3 spans 16 amino acids. The CDR3 nucleotides read TGCGCCAGCAGCTTGGAAAGGACAGCAGATAATTCACCCCTCCACTTT. Protein sequence: CASSLERTADNSPLHF.

The chain combines TRBV25-1 with TRBJ1-2; D is perhaps TRBD1 (5 bases). Germline CDR1 MGHDK, CDR2 SYGVNS. V lost 6 bases and J lost 3, with 17 bases in between. The CDR3 is made up of 15 amino acids. CDR3 sequence (DNA): TGTGCCAGCAGCCCAGGACAAGCCCTTTACTATGGCTACACCTTC. Protein sequence: CASSPGQALYYGYTF.

This clone has at least ten counts. J is TRBJ1-1 and V is TRBV11-3, with TRBD1 as a possible D gene (5 bases). The germline V gene encodes CDR1 SGHNT and CDR2 YENEEA. The CDR3 contains 16 residues. The ends were cut back, 5 bases at V and 3 bases at J, with 19 bases in the middle. CDR3 protein: CASSPHLGESDTEAFF. CDR3 bases: TGTGCCAGCAGCCCTCATCTGGGGGAATCGGACACTGAAGCTTTCTTT.

The rearrangement links TRBV5-1 to TRBJ1-5, with D possibly matching TRBD1 (5 bases). The CDR3 totals 15 residues. Trimming removed 0 bases from V and 5 bases from J, with 12 bases in between. Germline V gene data show CDR1 as SGHRS and CDR2 as YFSETQ. The CDR3 sequence is CASSLGGTGYQPQHF. CDR3 coding DNA: TGCGCCAGCAGCTTGGGGGGAACAGGATATCAGCCCCAGCATTTT.

This clone was counted a single time. The V gene is TRBV5-1, the J gene TRBJ2-3; 12 bases fit TRBD2. The CDR3 has 16 amino acids. Germline V gene sequence: CDR1 SGHRS, CDR2 YFSETQ. V lost 2 bases to trimming and J lost 4 bases; unmatched junction nucleotides: 5. In DNA, the CDR3 is TGCGCCAGCAGCTTTACTAGCGGGGGGCTCGCAGATACGCAGTATTTT. Translation gives CASSFTSGGLADTQYF. Supplemented by reference TRBV5-1 and TRBJ2-3, the full variable domain reads KAGVTQTPRYLIKTRGQQVTLSCSPISGHRSVSWYQQTPGQGLQFLFEYFSETQRNKGNFPGRFSGRQFSNSRSEMNVSTLELGDSALYLCASSFTSGGLADTQYFGPGTRLTVL.

V gene TRBV5-1 combines with J gene TRBJ2-3, with D perhaps TRBD1 (5 bases). The CDR3 spans 14 residues. The V end was cut by 4 bases, the J end by 0 bases, with 9 bases between. CDR1 SGHRS and CDR2 YFSETQ come from the germline V gene. The CDR3 reads CASSPPGSTDTQYF. For the CDR3, the DNA is TGCGCCAGCAGCCCCCCAGGGAGCACAGATACGCAGTATTTT.

The CDR3 spells CSVVPLPASYTF. CDR3 sequence (DNA): TGCAGCGTTGTTCCTCTCCCCGCCAGCTACACCTTC. The V call is TRBV29-1, the J call TRBJ1-2; D uncertain. The germline gives CDR1 SQVTM, CDR2 ANQGSEA. The CDR3 covers 12 residues. V lost 4 bases, J lost 9 bases, and 15 bases lay in between.

This clone was counted a few times. The V gene is TRBV11-3, the J gene TRBJ2-7, with 10 bases matching TRBD2. The CDR3 totals 15 residues. The V gene end was trimmed by 5 bases and the J gene end by 5 bases; junction bases not matched to a gene: 9. Germline lookup yields CDR1 SGHNT and CDR2 YENEEA. CDR3 coding DNA: TGTGCCAGCAGCCTAAAACTAGCGGGGACCGACGAGCAGTACTTC. Translating gives CASSLKLAGTDEQYF.

This clone is judged medium-sized. This chain joins TRBV18 and TRBJ2-3; D is uncertain. CDR3 length equals 14 residues. The V gene lost 3 bases and the J gene lost 0 bases, with 7 bases spanning the gap. Germline values: CDR1 KGHSH, CDR2 LQKENI. The CDR3 loop reads CASSPASSTDTQYF. In DNA form, the CDR3 reads TGTGCCAGCTCACCGGCCTCTAGCACAGATACGCAGTATTTT.

This clone was detected many times. This sequence joins TRBV11-3 and TRBJ1-2; tentative D call: TRBD1 (5 bases). V was cut by 4 bases and J by 2 bases, with 11 bases left in between. The CDR3 sequence is 14 residues long. The germline gives CDR1 SGHNT, CDR2 YENEEA. The CDR3 spells CASSSRQQNYGYTF. The CDR3 DNA sequence: TGTGCCAGCAGCTCCAGACAGCAGAACTATGGCTACACCTTC.

This clone ranks as medium-sized (0.01 to 0.1%). The CDR3 reads CASSLWGGAVNIQYF. The CDR3 DNA follows: TGTGCCAGCAGCTTATGGGGTGGGGCTGTAAACATTCAGTACTTC. This chain links TRBV11-3 with TRBJ2-4, with D possibly matching TRBD1 (5 bases). V lost 2 bases to trimming and J lost 6 bases, with 14 bases between them. CDR1 SGHNT and CDR2 YENEEA come from the germline V gene. The CDR3 totals 15 residues. The full variable domain, rest sourced from reference TRBV11-3 and TRBJ2-4, is EAGVVQSPRYKIIEKKQPVAFWCNPISGHNTLYWYLQNLGQGPELLIRYENEEAVDDSQLPKDRFSAERLKGVDSTLKIQPAELGDSAVYLCASSLWGGAVNIQYFGAGTRLSVL.

The J gene is TRBJ2-7, the V gene TRBV28; no firm D call. CDR1 is MDHEN, CDR2 SYDVKM, per germline. Between the trimmed V and J ends, which lost 7 bases and 0 bases, there was a span of 16 bases. This CDR3 spans 15 amino acids. The chain's CDR3 is CASTPATVSSYEQYV. The DNA for the CDR3 is TGTGCCAGCACCCCTGCGACGGTGAGCTCCTACGAGCAGTACGTC.

This clone came up a few times. V usage is TRBV9 and J usage is TRBJ2-1, with 7 bases matching TRBD2. V was pared by 5 bases and J by 4 bases, with 9 bases of the junction left unmatched. The CDR3 sequence is 15 residues long. Germline V gene data show CDR1 as SGDLS and CDR2 as YYNGEE. The CDR3 coding sequence is TGTGCCAGCAGAAGAAGACTAGCAGGATACAATGAGCAGTTCTTC. This sequence encodes CASRRRLAGYNEQFF.

This clone was seen a few times. This chain links TRBV11-3 with TRBJ2-2, with D possibly being TRBD1 (6 bases). V lost 4 bases, J lost 5 bases, and 11 bases lay in between. Germline V gene sequence: CDR1 SGHNT, CDR2 YENEEA. This CDR3 is 14 amino acids long. CDR3 nucleotides: TGTGCCAGCAGCTCGGACAGTACTACCGGGGAGCTGTTTTTT. Translating gives CASSSDSTTGELFF.

In its sample, this clone was seen many times. V and J are TRBV10-3 and TRBJ1-2, with 8 positions matching TRBD1. Losses at the gene ends were 2 bases for V and 3 bases for J; bases not matched to a gene: 8. Germline CDR1 reads ENHRY; CDR2 reads SYGVKD. The CDR3 totals 16 residues. CDR3 sequence (DNA): TGTGCCATCAGTGAGAGGTATACAGGGGGGCACTATGGCTACACCTTC. Protein: CAISERYTGGHYGYTF.

This clone was counted between two and nine times. The chain recombines TRBV11-3 with TRBJ1-3; tentative D call: TRBD1 (5 bases). V lost 4 bases, J lost 2 bases, and 12 bases lay in between. CDR3 length: 15 amino acids. Germline values: CDR1 SGHNT, CDR2 YENEEA. For the CDR3, the DNA is TGTGCCAGCAGCTCACTGACAGCTACTGGAAACACCATATATTTT. Translating gives CASSSLTATGNTIYF.

This clone came up many times. The rearrangement uses TRBV11-3 and TRBJ2-1, with a weak D call TRBD2 (7 bases). Deletions cut 3 bases from V and 8 bases from J, with 17 bases between. The CDR3 spans 15 residues. Per germline, CDR1 SGHNT and CDR2 YENEEA. CDR3 protein: CASSFTGGELDEQFF. The DNA for the CDR3 is TGTGCCAGCAGCTTTACGGGGGGCGAATTAGATGAGCAGTTCTTC.